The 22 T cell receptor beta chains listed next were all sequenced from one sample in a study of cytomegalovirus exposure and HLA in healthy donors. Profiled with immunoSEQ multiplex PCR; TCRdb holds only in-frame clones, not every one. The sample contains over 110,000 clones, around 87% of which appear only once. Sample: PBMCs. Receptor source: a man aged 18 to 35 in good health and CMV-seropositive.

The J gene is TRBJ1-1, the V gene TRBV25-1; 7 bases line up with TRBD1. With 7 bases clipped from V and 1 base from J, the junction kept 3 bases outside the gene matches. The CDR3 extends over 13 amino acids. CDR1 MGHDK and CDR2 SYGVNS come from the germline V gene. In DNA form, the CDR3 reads TGTGCCAGCAAGGACAGGCCGAACACTGAAGCTTTCTTT. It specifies CASKDRPNTEAFF.

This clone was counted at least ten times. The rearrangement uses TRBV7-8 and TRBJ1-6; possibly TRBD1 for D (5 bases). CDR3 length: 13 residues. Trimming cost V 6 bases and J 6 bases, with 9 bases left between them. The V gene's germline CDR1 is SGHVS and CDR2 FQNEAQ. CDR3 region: CASSHRFNSPLHF. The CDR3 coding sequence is TGTGCCAGCAGTCACAGGTTTAATTCACCCCTCCACTTT. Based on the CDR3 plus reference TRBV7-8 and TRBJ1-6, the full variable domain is GAGVSQSPRYKVAKRGQDVALRCDPISGHVSLFWYQQALGQGPEFLTYFQNEAQLDKSGLPSDRFFAERPEGSVSTLKIQRTQQEDSAVYLCASSHRFNSPLHFGNGTRLTVT.

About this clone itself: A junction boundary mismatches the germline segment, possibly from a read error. The CDR3 region is CASSGSPGQGKQPQHF. The CDR3 DNA follows: TGTGCCAGCAGTGGGTCGCCCGGCCAGGGCAAGCAGCCCCAGCATTTT. The chain uses TRBV27 and TRBJ1-5, with D possibly matching TRBD1 (5 bases). The CDR3 loop spans 16 amino acids. Germline V gene data show CDR1 as MNHEY and CDR2 as SMNVEV (reference sequence).

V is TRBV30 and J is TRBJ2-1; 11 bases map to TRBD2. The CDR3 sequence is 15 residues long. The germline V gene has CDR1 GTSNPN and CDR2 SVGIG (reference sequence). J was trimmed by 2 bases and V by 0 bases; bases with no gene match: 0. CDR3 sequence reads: CAWSVLAGAYNEQFF. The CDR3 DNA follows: TGTGCCTGGAGTGTACTAGCGGGAGCCTACAATGAGCAGTTCTTC. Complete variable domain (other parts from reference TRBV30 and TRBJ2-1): SQTIHQWPATLVQPVGSPLSLECTVEGTSNPNLYWYRQAAGRGLQLLFYSVGIGQISSEVPQNLSASRPQDRQFILSSKKLLLSDSGFYLCAWSVLAGAYNEQFFGPGTRLTVL.

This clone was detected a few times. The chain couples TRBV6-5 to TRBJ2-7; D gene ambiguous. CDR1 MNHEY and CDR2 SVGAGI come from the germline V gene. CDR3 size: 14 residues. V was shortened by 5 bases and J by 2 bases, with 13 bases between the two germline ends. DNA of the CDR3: TGTGCCAGCAGTCAGGCGCAGGCTCCCTACGAGCAGTACTTC. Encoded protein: CASSQAQAPYEQYF.

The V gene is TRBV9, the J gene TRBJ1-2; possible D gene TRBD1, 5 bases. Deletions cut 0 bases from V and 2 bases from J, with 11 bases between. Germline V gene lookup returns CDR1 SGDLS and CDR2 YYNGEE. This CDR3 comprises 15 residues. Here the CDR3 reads CASSVGAGVNYGYTF. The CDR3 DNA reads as TGTGCCAGCAGCGTAGGGGCGGGGGTGAACTATGGCTACACCTTC.

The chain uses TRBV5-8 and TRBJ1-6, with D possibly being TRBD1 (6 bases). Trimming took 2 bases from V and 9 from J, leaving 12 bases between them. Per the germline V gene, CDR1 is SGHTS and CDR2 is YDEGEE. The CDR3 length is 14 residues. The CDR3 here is CASSFRGLSSPLHF. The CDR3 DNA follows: TGTGCCAGCAGCTTTAGGGGGTTGTCTTCACCCCTCCACTTT.

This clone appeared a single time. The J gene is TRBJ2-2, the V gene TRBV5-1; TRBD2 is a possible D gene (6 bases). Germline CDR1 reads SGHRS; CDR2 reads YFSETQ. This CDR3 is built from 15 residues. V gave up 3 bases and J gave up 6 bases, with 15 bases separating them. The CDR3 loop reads CASSSDYRGSGELFF. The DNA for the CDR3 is TGCGCCAGCAGCTCGGACTACCGGGGATCCGGGGAGCTGTTTTTT.

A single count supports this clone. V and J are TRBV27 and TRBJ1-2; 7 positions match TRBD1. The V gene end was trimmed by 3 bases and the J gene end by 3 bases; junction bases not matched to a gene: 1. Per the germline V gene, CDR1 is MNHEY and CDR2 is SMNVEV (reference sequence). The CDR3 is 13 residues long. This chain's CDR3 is CASSLGTDYGYTF. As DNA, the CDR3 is TGTGCCAGCAGTTTGGGGACAGACTATGGCTACACCTTC.

As DNA, the CDR3 is TGTGCCAGCAGAAGAATAGGGGGCACTGAAGCTTTCTTT. Translation gives CASRRIGGTEAFF. This chain joins TRBV28 and TRBJ1-1; D is possibly TRBD1 (6 bases). CDR1 MDHEN and CDR2 SYDVKM come from the germline V gene. The CDR3 spans 13 residues. V lost 6 bases, J lost 4 bases, and 12 bases lay in between.

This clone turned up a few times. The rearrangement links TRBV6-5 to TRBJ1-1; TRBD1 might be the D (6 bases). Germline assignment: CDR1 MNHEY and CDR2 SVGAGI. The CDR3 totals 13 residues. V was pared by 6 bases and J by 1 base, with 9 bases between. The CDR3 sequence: CASSTGRNTEAFF. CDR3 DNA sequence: TGTGCCAGCAGCACAGGGAGGAACACTGAAGCTTTCTTT.

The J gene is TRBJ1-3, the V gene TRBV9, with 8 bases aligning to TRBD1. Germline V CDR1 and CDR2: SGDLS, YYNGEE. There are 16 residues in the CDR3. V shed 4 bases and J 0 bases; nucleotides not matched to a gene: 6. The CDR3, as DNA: TGTGCCAGCAGCAGACGGACAGGGAGCTCTGGAAACACCATATATTTT. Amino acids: CASSRRTGSSGNTIYF.

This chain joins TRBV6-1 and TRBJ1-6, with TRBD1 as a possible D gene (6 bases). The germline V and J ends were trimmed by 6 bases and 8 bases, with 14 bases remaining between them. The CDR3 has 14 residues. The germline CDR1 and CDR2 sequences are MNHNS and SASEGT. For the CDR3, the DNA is TGTGCCAGCAGGCCGGGACAAATGTATTCACCCCTCCACTTT. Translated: CASRPGQMYSPLHF.

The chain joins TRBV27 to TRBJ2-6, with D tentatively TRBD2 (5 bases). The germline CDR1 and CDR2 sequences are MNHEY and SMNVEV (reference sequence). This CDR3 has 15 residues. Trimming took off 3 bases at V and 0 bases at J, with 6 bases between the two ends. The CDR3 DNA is TGTGCCAGCAGTTTTGGACTCTCTGGGGCCAACGTCCTGACTTTC. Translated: CASSFGLSGANVLTF.

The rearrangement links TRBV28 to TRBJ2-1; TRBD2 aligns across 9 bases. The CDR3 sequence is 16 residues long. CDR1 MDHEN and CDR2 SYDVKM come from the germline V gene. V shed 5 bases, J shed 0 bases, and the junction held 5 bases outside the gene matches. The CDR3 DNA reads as TGTGCCAGCAGTGCGGGACTAGCACTCTCCTACAATGAGCAGTTCTTC. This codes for CASSAGLALSYNEQFF. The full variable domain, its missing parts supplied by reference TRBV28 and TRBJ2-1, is DVKVTQSSRYLVKRTGEKVFLECVQDMDHENMFWYRQDPGLGLRLIYFSYDVKMKEKGDIPEGYSVSREKKERFSLILESASTNQTSMYLCASSAGLALSYNEQFFGPGTRLTVL.

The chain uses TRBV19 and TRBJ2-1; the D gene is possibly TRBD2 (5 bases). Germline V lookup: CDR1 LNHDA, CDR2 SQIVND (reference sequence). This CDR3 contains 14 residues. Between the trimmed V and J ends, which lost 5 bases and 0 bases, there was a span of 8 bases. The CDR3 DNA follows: TGTGCCAGTAGTGTGAGCGGCTCCTACAATGAGCAGTTCTTC. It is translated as CASSVSGSYNEQFF.

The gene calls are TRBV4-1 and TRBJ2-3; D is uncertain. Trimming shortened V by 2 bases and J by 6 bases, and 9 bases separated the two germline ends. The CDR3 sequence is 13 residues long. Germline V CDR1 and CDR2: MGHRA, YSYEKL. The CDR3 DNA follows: TGCGCCAGCAGCCAAATGGTACGGGATACGCAGTATTTT. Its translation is CASSQMVRDTQYF.

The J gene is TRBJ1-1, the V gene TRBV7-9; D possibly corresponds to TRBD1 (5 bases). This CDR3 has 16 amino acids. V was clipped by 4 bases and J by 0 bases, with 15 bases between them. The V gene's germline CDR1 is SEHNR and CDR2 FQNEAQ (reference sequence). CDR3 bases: TGTGCCAGCAGCTCGAACTGGGGGGTGATGAACACTGAAGCTTTCTTT. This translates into CASSSNWGVMNTEAFF. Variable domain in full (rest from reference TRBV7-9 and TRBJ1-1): DTGVSQNPRHKITKRGQNVTFRCDPISEHNRLYWYRQTLGQGPEFLTYFQNEAQLEKSRLLSDRFSAERPKGSFSTLEIQRTEQGDSAMYLCASSSNWGVMNTEAFFGQGTRLTVV.

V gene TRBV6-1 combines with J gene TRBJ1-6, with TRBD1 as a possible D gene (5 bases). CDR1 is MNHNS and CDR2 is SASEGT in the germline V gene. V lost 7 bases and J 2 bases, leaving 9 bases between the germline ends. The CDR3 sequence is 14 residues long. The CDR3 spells CASIPTAYNSPLHF. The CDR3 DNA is TGTGCCAGCATTCCGACAGCCTATAATTCACCCCTCCACTTT.

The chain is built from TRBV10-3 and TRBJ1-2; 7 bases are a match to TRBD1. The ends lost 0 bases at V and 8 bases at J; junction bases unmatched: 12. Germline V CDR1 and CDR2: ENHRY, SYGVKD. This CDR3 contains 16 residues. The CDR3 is CAISESDTGVRRGYTF. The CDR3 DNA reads TGTGCCATCAGTGAGTCGGACACAGGGGTCCGACGGGGCTACACCTTC.

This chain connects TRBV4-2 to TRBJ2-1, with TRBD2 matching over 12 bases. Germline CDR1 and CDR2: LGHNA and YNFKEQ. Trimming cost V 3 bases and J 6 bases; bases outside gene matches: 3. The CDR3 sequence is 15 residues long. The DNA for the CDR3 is TGTGCCAGCAGCCAGACTAGCGGGAGCGCCAATGAGCAGTTCTTC. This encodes CASSQTSGSANEQFF.

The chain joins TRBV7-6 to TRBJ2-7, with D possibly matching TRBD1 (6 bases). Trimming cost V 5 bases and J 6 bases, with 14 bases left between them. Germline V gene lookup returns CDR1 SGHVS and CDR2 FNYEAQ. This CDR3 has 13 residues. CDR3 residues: CASSRTQGSEQYF. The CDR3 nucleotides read TGTGCCAGCAGCCGAACTCAGGGGAGCGAGCAGTACTTC.